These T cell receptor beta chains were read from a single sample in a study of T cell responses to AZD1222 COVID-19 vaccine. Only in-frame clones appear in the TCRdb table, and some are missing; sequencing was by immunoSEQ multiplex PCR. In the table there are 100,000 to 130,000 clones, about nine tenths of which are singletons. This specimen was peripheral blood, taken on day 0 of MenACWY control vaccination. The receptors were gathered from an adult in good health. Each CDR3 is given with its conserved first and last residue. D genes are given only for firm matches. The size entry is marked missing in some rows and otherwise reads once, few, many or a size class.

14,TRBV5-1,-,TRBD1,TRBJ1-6,CASSSGTANSPLHF,TGCGCCAGCAGCTCCGGGACAGCCAATTCACCCCTCCACTTT
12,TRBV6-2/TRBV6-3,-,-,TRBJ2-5,CASSYARETQYF,TGTGCCAGCAGTTACGCTCGGGAGACCCAGTACTTC
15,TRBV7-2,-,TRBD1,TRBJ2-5,CASKRTGGVQETQYF,TGTGCCAGCAAACGGACAGGGGGGGTTCAAGAGACCCAGTACTTC
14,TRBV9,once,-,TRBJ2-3,CASSVEGTRDTQYF,TGTGCCAGCAGCGTAGAAGGCACACGGGATACGCAGTATTTT
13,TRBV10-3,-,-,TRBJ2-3,CAISESTGEGQYF,TGTGCCATCAGTGAGTCGACAGGGGAGGGGCAGTATTTT
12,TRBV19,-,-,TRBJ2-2,CAGRVGTGELFF,TGTGCCGGAAGGGTTGGCACCGGGGAGCTGTTTTTT
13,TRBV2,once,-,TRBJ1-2,CAWARGPNYGYTF,TGTGCCTGGGCCCGAGGGCCCAACTATGGCTACACCTTC
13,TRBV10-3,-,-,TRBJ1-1,CAITGTPNTEAFF,TGTGCCATCACTGGGACACCGAACACTGAAGCTTTCTTT
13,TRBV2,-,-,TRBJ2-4,CASSARVRNIQYF,TGTGCCAGCAGCGCAAGGGTGAGAAACATTCAGTACTTC
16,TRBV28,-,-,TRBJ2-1,CASSEILSTGRNEQFF,TGTGCCAGCAGCGAGATACTCAGTACAGGCCGGAATGAGCAGTTCTTC
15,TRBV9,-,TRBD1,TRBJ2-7,CASSAGTGLSYEQYF,TGTGCCAGCAGCGCCGGGACAGGCCTTTCCTACGAGCAGTACTTC
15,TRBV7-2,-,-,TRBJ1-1,CASSLFYGMNTEAFF,TGTGCCAGCAGCTTATTTTATGGGATGAACACTGAAGCTTTCTTT
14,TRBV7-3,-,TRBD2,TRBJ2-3,CASSSPGGGNTQYF,TGTGCCAGCAGCTCCCCGGGGGGTGGTAATACGCAGTATTTT
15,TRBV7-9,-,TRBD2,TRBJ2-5,CASSSTSGEQRNRDF,TGTGCCAGCAGCTCGACTAGCGGGGAACAAAGAAATAGAGACTTC
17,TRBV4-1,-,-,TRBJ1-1,CASSPAGTHVRNTEAFF,TGCGCCAGCAGCCCCGCCGGGACACACGTACGAAACACTGAAGCTTTCTTT
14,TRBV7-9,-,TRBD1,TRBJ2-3,CASRAGTGTDTQYF,TGTGCCAGCAGAGCAGGGACAGGTACAGATACGCAGTATTTT
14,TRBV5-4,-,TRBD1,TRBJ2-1,CASSGRDRGDEQFF,TGTGCCAGCAGCGGCCGGGACAGGGGTGATGAGCAGTTCTTC
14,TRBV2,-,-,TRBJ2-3,CASRWGASTDTQYF,TGTGCCAGCAGATGGGGAGCTAGCACAGATACGCAGTATTTT
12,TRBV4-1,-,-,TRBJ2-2,CASKTFAGELFF,TGCGCCAGCAAGACCTTTGCCGGGGAGCTGTTTTTT
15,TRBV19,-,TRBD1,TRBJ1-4,CASSVRQGLDEKLFF,TGTGCCAGTAGTGTCAGACAGGGACTGGATGAAAAACTGTTTTTT
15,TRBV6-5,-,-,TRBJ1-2,CASSYIAVGGYGYTF,TGTGCCAGCAGTTACATCGCCGTTGGGGGCTATGGCTACACCTTC
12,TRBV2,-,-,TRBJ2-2,CASKDDTGELFF,TGTGCCAGCAAGGACGACACCGGGGAGCTGTTTTTT